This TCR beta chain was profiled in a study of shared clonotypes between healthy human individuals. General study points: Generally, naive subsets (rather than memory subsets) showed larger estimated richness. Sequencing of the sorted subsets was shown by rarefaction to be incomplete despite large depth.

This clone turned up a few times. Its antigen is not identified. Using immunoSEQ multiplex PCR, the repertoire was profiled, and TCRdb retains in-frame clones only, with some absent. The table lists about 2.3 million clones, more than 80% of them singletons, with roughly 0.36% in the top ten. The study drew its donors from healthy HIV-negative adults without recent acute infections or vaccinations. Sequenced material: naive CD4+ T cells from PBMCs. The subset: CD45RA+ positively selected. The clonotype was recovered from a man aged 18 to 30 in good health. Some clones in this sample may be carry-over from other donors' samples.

In nucleotides, the CDR3 is TGTGCCAGCAGCTTAGGGTTCGGGCGGACCGGGGAGCTGTTTTTT. This codes for CASSLGFGRTGELFF. The chain uses TRBV7-9 and TRBJ2-2; D unclear. V lost 1 base, J lost 5 bases, and 11 bases lay in between. From germline, CDR1 is SEHNR and CDR2 FQNEAQ (reference sequence). The CDR3 consists of 15 residues.